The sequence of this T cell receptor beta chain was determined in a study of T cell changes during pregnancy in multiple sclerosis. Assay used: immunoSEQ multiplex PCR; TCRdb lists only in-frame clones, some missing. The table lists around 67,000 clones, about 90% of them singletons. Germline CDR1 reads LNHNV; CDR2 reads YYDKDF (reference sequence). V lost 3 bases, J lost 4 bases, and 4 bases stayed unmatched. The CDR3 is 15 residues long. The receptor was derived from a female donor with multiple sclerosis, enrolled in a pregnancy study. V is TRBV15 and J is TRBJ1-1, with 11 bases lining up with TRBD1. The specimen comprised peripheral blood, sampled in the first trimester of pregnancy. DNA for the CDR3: TGTGCCACCAGCAGGGCCGGGACAGGGGGCACTGAAGCTTTCTTT. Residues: CATSRAGTGGTEAFF. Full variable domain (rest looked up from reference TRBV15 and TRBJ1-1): DAMVIQNPRYQVTQFGKPVTLSCSQTLNHNVMYWYQQKSSQAPKLLFHYYDKDFNNEADTPDNFQSRRPNTSFCFLDIRSPGLGDTAMYLCATSRAGTGGTEAFFGQGTRLTVV.